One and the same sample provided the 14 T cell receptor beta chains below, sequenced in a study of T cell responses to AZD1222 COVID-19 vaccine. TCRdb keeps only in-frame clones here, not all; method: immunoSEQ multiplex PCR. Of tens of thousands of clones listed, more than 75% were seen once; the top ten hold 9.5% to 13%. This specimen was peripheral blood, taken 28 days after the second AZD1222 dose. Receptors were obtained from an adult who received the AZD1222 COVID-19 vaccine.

The DNA of the CDR3 is TGTGCCAGCAGCCAAGTTAGCGGGGGAAGGGGAGAGACCCAGTACTTC. This translates into CASSQVSGGRGETQYF. This rearrangement joins TRBV3-1 (or the pseudogene TRBV3-2) to TRBJ2-5; the match to TRBD2 covers 9 bases. Germline CDR1 LGHDT, CDR2 YNNKEL (reference sequence). CDR3 length: 16 amino acids. V lost 1 base and J lost 4; bases outside the gene matches: 7.

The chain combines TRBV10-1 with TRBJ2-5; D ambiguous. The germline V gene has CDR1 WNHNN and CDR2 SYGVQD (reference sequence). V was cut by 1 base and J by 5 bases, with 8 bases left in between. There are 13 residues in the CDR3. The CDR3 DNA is TGCGCCAGCAGTGAGTGGGTAGGGGAGACCCAGTACTTC. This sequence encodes CASSEWVGETQYF.

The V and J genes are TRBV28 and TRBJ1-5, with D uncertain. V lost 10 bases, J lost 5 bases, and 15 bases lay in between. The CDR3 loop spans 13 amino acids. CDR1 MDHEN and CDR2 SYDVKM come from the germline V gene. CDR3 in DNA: TGTGCCACCAATAATGCGGCGTATCAGCCCCAGCATTTT. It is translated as CATNNAAYQPQHF.

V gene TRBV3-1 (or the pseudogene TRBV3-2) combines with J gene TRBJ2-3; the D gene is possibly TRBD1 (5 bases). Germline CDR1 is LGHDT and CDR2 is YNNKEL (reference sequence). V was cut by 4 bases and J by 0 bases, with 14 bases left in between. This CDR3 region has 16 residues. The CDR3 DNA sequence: TGTGCCAGCAGCCGACAGCCAAGTATTAGCACAGATACGCAGTATTTT. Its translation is CASSRQPSISTDTQYF.

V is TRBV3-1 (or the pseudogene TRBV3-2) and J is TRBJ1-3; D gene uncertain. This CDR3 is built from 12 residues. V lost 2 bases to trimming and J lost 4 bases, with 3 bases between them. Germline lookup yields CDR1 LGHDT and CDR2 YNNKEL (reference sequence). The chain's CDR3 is CASSQNGNTIYF. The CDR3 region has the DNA TGTGCCAGCAGCCAAAACGGAAACACCATATATTTT.

This CDR3 is CASSLNLDSTDTQYF. Written as DNA, the CDR3 is TGTGCCAGCAGCTTAAATCTTGACAGCACAGATACGCAGTATTTT. V is TRBV7-3 and J is TRBJ2-3; no reliable D call. Trimming stripped 1 base from V and 0 bases from J, with 8 bases between. The germline gives CDR1 SGHTA, CDR2 FQGTGA. The CDR3 contains 15 residues. Full variable domain (rest looked up from reference TRBV7-3 and TRBJ2-3): GAGVSQTPSNKVTEKGKYVELRCDPISGHTALYWYRQSLGQGPEFLIYFQGTGAADDSGLPNDRFFAVRPEGSVSTLKIQRTERGDSAVYLCASSLNLDSTDTQYFGPGTRLTVL.

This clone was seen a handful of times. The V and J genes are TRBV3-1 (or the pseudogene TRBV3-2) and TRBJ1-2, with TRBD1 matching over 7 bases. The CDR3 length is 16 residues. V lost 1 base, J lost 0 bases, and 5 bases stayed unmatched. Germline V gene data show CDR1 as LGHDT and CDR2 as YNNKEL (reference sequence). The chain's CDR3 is CASSQAGTATNYGYTF. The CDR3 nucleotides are TGTGCCAGCAGCCAAGCCGGGACAGCAACTAACTATGGCTACACCTTC.

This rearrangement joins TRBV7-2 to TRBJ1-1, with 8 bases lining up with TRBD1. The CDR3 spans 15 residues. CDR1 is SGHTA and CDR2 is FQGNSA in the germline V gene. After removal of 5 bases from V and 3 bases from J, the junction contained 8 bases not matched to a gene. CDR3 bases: TGTGCCAGCAGCCCGAGGACAGGGAGGTACACTGAAGCTTTCTTT. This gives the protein CASSPRTGRYTEAFF.

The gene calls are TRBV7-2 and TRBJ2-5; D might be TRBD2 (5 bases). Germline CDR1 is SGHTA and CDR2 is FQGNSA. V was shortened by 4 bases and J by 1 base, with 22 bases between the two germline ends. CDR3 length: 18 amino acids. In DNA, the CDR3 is TGTGCCAGCAGCTCGAACCCACCTATTCCGGGGATCCAAGAGACCCAGTACTTC. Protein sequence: CASSSNPPIPGIQETQYF.

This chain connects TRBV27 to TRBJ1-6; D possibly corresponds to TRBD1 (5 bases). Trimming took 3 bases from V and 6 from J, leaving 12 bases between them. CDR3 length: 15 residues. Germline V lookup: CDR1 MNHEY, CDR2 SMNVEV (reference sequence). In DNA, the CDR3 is TGTGCCAGCAGTTTGGAGGGGCCCTTTAATTCACCCCTCCACTTT. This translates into CASSLEGPFNSPLHF.

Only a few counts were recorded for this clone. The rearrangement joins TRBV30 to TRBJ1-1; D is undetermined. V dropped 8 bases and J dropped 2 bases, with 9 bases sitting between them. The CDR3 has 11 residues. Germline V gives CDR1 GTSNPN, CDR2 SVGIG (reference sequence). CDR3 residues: CAGERNTEAFF. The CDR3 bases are TGTGCCGGGGAAAGAAACACTGAAGCTTTCTTT. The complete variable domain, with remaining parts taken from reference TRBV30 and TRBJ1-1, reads SQTIHQWPATLVQPVGSPLSLECTVEGTSNPNLYWYRQAAGRGLQLLFYSVGIGQISSEVPQNLSASRPQDRQFILSSKKLLLSDSGFYLCAGERNTEAFFGQGTRLTVV.

The DNA of the CDR3 is TGTGCCACCCTAAGGGGGGCCAACACCGGGGAGCTGTTTTTT. Residues: CATLRGANTGELFF. V usage is TRBV6-5 and J usage is TRBJ2-2; TRBD1 or TRBD2 may be the D gene (6 bases each). V lost 10 bases and J 2 bases, leaving 14 bases between the germline ends. Germline CDR1 and CDR2: MNHEY and SVGAGI. The CDR3 is 14 residues long.

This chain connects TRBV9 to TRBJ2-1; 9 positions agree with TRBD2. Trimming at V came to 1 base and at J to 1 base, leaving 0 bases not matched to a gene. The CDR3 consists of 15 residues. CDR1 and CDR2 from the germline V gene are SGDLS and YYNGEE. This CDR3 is CASSVLAGSYNEQFF. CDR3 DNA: TGTGCCAGCAGCGTACTAGCGGGATCCTACAATGAGCAGTTCTTC.

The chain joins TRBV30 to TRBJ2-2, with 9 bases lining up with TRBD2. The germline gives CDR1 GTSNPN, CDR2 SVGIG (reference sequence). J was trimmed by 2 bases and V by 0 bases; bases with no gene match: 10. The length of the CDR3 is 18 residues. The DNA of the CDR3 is TGTGCCTGGAGTGTACCCTGGGGTAGCGGGGGAAACACCGGGGAGCTGTTTTTT. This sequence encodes CAWSVPWGSGGNTGELFF.